A single sample gave rise to the 13 T cell receptor beta chains below, sequenced in a study of shared clonotypes between healthy human individuals. Using immunoSEQ multiplex PCR, the repertoire was profiled, and TCRdb retains in-frame clones only, with some absent. The sample carries fewer than 200,000 clones, 85% to 95% recorded once. The sample comprised naive CD4+ T cells sorted from blood. Subset defined: CD45RA+ positively selected. The receptors stem from a woman in her 30s in good health.

This clone was seen just once. The chain recombines TRBV18 with TRBJ2-7, with TRBD2 matching over 8 bases. Germline-derived CDR1 and CDR2 are KGHSH and LQKENI. This CDR3 contains 16 residues. V dropped 6 bases and J dropped 4; count of bases not matched to a gene: 14. This CDR3 is CASSFTGGRSPYEQYF. CDR3 DNA: TGTGCCAGCTCGTTTACAGGCGGGAGGTCTCCGTACGAGCAGTACTTC.

The chain links TRBV19 to TRBJ2-5; D is unresolved. The CDR3 has 15 residues. With 3 bases removed from V and 4 bases from J, the gap between germline ends came to 15 bases. CDR1 is LNHDA and CDR2 is SQIVND in the germline V gene (reference sequence). This CDR3 reads CASSMSTSSAETQYF. In DNA, the CDR3 is TGTGCCAGTAGTATGTCAACCAGCTCGGCAGAGACCCAGTACTTC.

The chain has TRBV7-8 and TRBJ1-1, with D unclear. The ends were cut back, 5 bases at V and 4 bases at J, with 20 bases in the middle. CDR3 length: 16 amino acids. Germline CDR1 reads SGHVS; CDR2 reads FQNEAQ. CDR3 residues: CASSPTVQRRATEAFF. The CDR3 DNA reads as TGTGCCAGCAGCCCAACAGTCCAGCGAAGGGCCACTGAAGCTTTCTTT.

This chain connects TRBV2 to TRBJ2-1, with unresolved D. V was clipped by 1 base and J by 2 bases, with 3 bases between them. The CDR3 totals 13 residues. Germline lookup yields CDR1 SNHLY and CDR2 FYNNEI. CDR3 nucleotides: TGTGCCAGCAGTGAAGACCCCTACAATGAGCAGTTCTTC. It encodes CASSEDPYNEQFF.

The V gene is TRBV5-4, the J gene TRBJ2-7; 10 bases align to TRBD2. Germline CDR1 SGHNT, CDR2 YYREEE (reference sequence). V was pared by 4 bases and J by 3 bases, with 7 bases of the junction left unmatched. The CDR3 loop spans 15 amino acids. CDR3 DNA sequence: TGTGCCAGCAGCACCGGGACTAGCGAGCGCTACGAGCAGTACTTC. Protein product: CASSTGTSERYEQYF.

The J gene is TRBJ2-3, the V gene TRBV6-5; D is undetermined. With 5 bases removed from V and 2 bases from J, the gap between germline ends came to 11 bases. CDR1 and CDR2 (germline): MNHEY, SVGAGI. The CDR3 extends over 14 amino acids. The CDR3 sequence: CASSPLWTTDTQYF. CDR3 DNA: TGTGCCAGCAGTCCTCTATGGACCACAGATACGCAGTATTTT.

This chain connects TRBV7-8 to TRBJ2-1, with 9 positions matching TRBD2. CDR1 SGHVS and CDR2 FQNEAQ come from the germline V gene. This CDR3 contains 17 residues. Trimming cost V 5 bases and J 3 bases; bases outside gene matches: 11. The CDR3 coding sequence is TGTGCCAGCAGCCCGAACGCCGCGGGAGGGAACTACAATGAGCAGTTCTTC. As protein: CASSPNAAGGNYNEQFF.

This chain joins TRBV28 and TRBJ1-3; 9 bases agree with TRBD1. The germline gives CDR1 MDHEN, CDR2 SYDVKM. J gave up 2 bases and V 6 bases, and 8 bases lay outside the gene matches. The CDR3 is 16 residues long. In DNA, the CDR3 is TGTGCCAGCAGGGCGGCCGGGACAGGGACTGGAAACACCATATATTTT. Amino acids: CASRAAGTGTGNTIYF. Full variable domain (outside the CDR3, taken from reference TRBV28 and TRBJ1-3): DVKVTQSSRYLVKRTGEKVFLECVQDMDHENMFWYRQDPGLGLRLIYFSYDVKMKEKGDIPEGYSVSREKKERFSLILESASTNQTSMYLCASRAAGTGTGNTIYFGEGSWLTVV.

CDR3 residues: CASSQVSWAGSDGEQYF. The CDR3 DNA reads as TGTGCCAGCAGCCAAGTATCATGGGCAGGCTCTGACGGGGAGCAGTACTTC. This chain connects TRBV4-2 to TRBJ2-5; tentative D call: TRBD2 (5 bases). The CDR3 loop spans 17 amino acids. The V end lost 1 base, the J end lost 11 bases, and 26 bases lay between the germline ends. Per the germline V gene, CDR1 is LGHNA and CDR2 is YNFKEQ.

CDR3 in DNA: TGCGCCAGCAGCCCGCAGACCCTGAGCTCCTACGAGCAGTACTTC. Its protein product is CASSPQTLSSYEQYF. The V gene is TRBV5-1, the J gene TRBJ2-7; D is ambiguous. Germline V gene sequence: CDR1 SGHRS, CDR2 YFSETQ. V lost 4 bases and J lost 0, with 14 bases in between. The CDR3 runs to 15 residues.

The chain carries TRBV7-9 and TRBJ2-7; 7 positions match TRBD2. Germline V gene lookup returns CDR1 SEHNR and CDR2 FQNEAQ (reference sequence). The V and J ends lost 2 bases and 3 bases, in that order; junction bases with no gene match: 7. This CDR3 is built from 15 residues. The CDR3 sequence is CASSLYVGGDYEQYF. The DNA for the CDR3 is TGTGCCAGCAGCTTATATGTGGGAGGGGACTACGAGCAGTACTTC. Full variable domain (missing parts from reference TRBV7-9 and TRBJ2-7): DTGVSQNPRHKITKRGQNVTFRCDPISEHNRLYWYRQTLGQGPEFLTYFQNEAQLEKSRLLSDRFSAERPKGSFSTLEIQRTEQGDSAMYLCASSLYVGGDYEQYFGPGTRLTVT.

The gene calls are TRBV7-4 and TRBJ1-5; TRBD1 matches 10 bases. The germline V gene has CDR1 SGHVT and CDR2 SQSDAQ. The CDR3 consists of 15 residues. The V segment lost 1 base and the J segment 5 bases; nucleotides outside the gene matches: 2. The CDR3 bases are TGTGCCAGCAGCTTAGAAGGGACAGGGGATCAGCCCCAGCATTTT. This gives the protein CASSLEGTGDQPQHF. Full variable domain (outside the CDR3, taken from reference TRBV7-4 and TRBJ1-5): GAGVSQSPRYKVAKRGRDVALRCDSISGHVTLYWYRQTLGQGSEVLTYSQSDAQRDKSGRPSGRFSAERPERSVSTLKIQRTEQGDSAVYLCASSLEGTGDQPQHFGDGTRLSIL.

This clone was seen only a few times. The chain carries TRBV30 and TRBJ2-7; the match to TRBD2 covers 7 bases. V gave up 3 bases and J gave up 6 bases; unmatched junction bases: 5. Germline V gene data show CDR1 as GTSNPN and CDR2 as SVGIG (reference sequence). The CDR3 is 12 residues long. CDR3 protein: CAWSGGSGEQYF. Here the CDR3 DNA reads TGTGCCTGGAGCGGGGGGTCCGGCGAGCAGTACTTC.